This T cell receptor beta chain is from a study of T cells in tuberculosis. Points from the study as a whole: Shorter CDR3-alpha in active tuberculosis partly drove smaller distances. GMM-specific TCRs were nearer to active tuberculosis alpha repertoires, suggesting expansion.

Points on this clone: The antigen is unknown.

Time point of the sample: new active TB diagnosis, blood taken before or within 7 days of starting treatment. CDR1 and CDR2 from the germline V gene are KGHSY and FQNENV. The CDR3 covers 17 residues. Trimming took off 4 bases at V and 0 bases at J, with 16 bases between the two ends. The data were produced by immunoSEQ multiplex PCR, yet TCRdb's version contains in-frame clones alone and is incomplete. The sample holds thousands of clones, about 97% seen once. The sample here was PBMCs, taken at tuberculosis diagnosis. This TCR was sampled from an adult with tuberculosis. The genes are TRBV16 and TRBJ2-1; maybe TRBD2 (7 bases). The CDR3 protein is CASSREGGYFSYNEQFF. In DNA form, the CDR3 reads TGTGCCAGCAGCCGAGAGGGGGGGTATTTCTCCTACAATGAGCAGTTCTTC.